Below, one T cell receptor (beta chain) is given with its context. The target antigen is unknown. This record comes from a study of OX40 agonist ivuxolimab in advanced cancers. V trimming: 4 bases; J trimming: 4 bases; junction bases outside the gene matches: 7. The CDR3 extends over 15 amino acids. Germline V gene data show CDR1 as SGHDT and CDR2 as YYEEEE. TCRdb keeps only in-frame clones here, not all; method: immunoSEQ multiplex PCR. The sample yields about 32,000 clones, approximately 84% seen once. Study findings and constraints: Low normalized T-cell clonal expansion was also seen in some nonresponders. On average, CD8+ T cells had more expanded clones than CD4+.

The sequences come from CD4+ or CD8+ T cells sorted from blood, collected in a trial of the OX40 agonist ivuxolimab. The V gene is TRBV5-6, the J gene TRBJ2-5, with 10 bases fitting TRBD1. The receptor was derived from an adult with an advanced solid tumor such as melanoma, head and neck, liver or kidney cancer. CDR3 nucleotides: TGTGCCAGCAGCCGAGGACAGGGGGACCTAGAGACCCAGTACTTC. Translation: CASSRGQGDLETQYF.